Below, 23 T cell receptor beta chains from the same sample are listed, as sequenced in a study of PD-L1 blockade in urothelial cancer. Profiled with immunoSEQ multiplex PCR; TCRdb holds only in-frame clones, not every one. Of nearly 50,000 clones detected, over 75% appear once; the ten largest clones hold around 1.9%. Time point defined: peripheral blood 6 weeks after treatment start. The starting material was PBMCs, obtained around atezolizumab (anti-PD-L1) treatment. All receptors derive from a man between 50 and 59 years old with urothelial cancer.

The V and J genes are TRBV10-3 and TRBJ1-1; 7 bases agree with TRBD1. With V trimmed by 2 bases and J by 1 base, 7 bases remained unmatched. The CDR3 loop spans 16 amino acids. Per germline, CDR1 ENHRY and CDR2 SYGVKD. CDR3 region: CAISEPRTGGNTEAFF. The DNA of the CDR3 is TGTGCCATCAGTGAGCCTCGGACAGGAGGGAACACTGAAGCTTTCTTT.

The rearrangement links TRBV18 to TRBJ1-5; D unclear. This CDR3 spans 13 amino acids. Trimming pared 4 bases from V and 6 bases from J, leaving 10 bases between. The V gene's germline CDR1 is KGHSH and CDR2 LQKENI. CDR3 DNA: TGTGCCAGCTCACTAGAATATCGTCAGCCCCAGCATTTT. Protein: CASSLEYRQPQHF.

The V gene is TRBV28, the J gene TRBJ2-5, with D tentatively TRBD2 (5 bases). This CDR3 region has 14 residues. Deletions cut 4 bases from V and 5 bases from J, with 14 bases between. The germline gives CDR1 MDHEN, CDR2 SYDVKM. The DNA of the CDR3 is TGTGCCAGCAGTTCCGGGGTTCCCAAGGAGACCCAGTACTTC. Translating gives CASSSGVPKETQYF.

The V call is TRBV30, the J call TRBJ2-5; D may be TRBD2 (5 bases). Germline V CDR1 and CDR2: GTSNPN, SVGIG (reference sequence). The CDR3 is 12 residues long. V gave up 4 bases and J gave up 4 bases, with 10 bases separating them. This chain's CDR3 is CAWKRGIETQYF. CDR3 nucleotides: TGTGCCTGGAAGCGAGGGATAGAGACCCAGTACTTC. Full variable domain (remainder filled in from reference TRBV30 and TRBJ2-5): SQTIHQWPATLVQPVGSPLSLECTVEGTSNPNLYWYRQAAGRGLQLLFYSVGIGQISSEVPQNLSASRPQDRQFILSSKKLLLSDSGFYLCAWKRGIETQYFGPGTRLLVL.

The V call is TRBV19, the J call TRBJ2-3, with 11 bases aligning to TRBD2. There are 16 residues in the CDR3. Germline assignment: CDR1 LNHDA and CDR2 SQIVND (reference sequence). J gave up 0 bases and V 6 bases, and 5 bases lay outside the gene matches. Written as DNA, the CDR3 is TGTGCCAGTAGATCCCTAGCGGGAGGTAGCACAGATACGCAGTATTTT. Its translation is CASRSLAGGSTDTQYF.

This chain uses TRBV27 with TRBJ2-7; 7 bases line up with TRBD2. V was clipped by 2 bases and J by 0 bases; unmatched bases: 1. CDR3 length: 14 amino acids. From germline, CDR1 is MNHEY and CDR2 SMNVEV (reference sequence). CDR3 bases: TGTGCCAGCAGTTTACGGACTAGCTCCTACGAGCAGTACTTC. It encodes CASSLRTSSYEQYF.

V gene TRBV9 combines with J gene TRBJ2-3; 9 positions match TRBD2. V shed 4 bases and J 6 bases; nucleotides not matched to a gene: 9. Per germline, CDR1 SGDLS and CDR2 YYNGEE. This CDR3 region has 15 residues. CDR3 nucleotide sequence: TGTGCCAGCAGCCAGGGCGGGGGGGCAATGGATACGCAGTATTTT. Encoded protein: CASSQGGGAMDTQYF.

The V and J genes are TRBV18 and TRBJ2-7; 7 nucleotides line up with TRBD1. Germline V gene sequence: CDR1 KGHSH, CDR2 LQKENI. The J segment lost 3 bases and the V segment lost 4 bases, leaving 3 bases of the junction unmatched. This CDR3 spans 13 amino acids. CDR3 sequence reads: CASSQGANYEQYF. In DNA, the CDR3 is TGTGCCAGCTCACAGGGGGCGAACTACGAGCAGTACTTC.

In this sample, this clone turned up once. This sequence joins TRBV4-1 and TRBJ1-6; weak D call: TRBD1 (6 bases). Trimming removed 2 bases from V and 7 bases from J, with 12 bases in between. The length of the CDR3 is 15 residues. Germline V gene sequence: CDR1 MGHRA, CDR2 YSYEKL. The CDR3: CASSQIQGGNSPLHF. CDR3 nucleotide sequence: TGCGCCAGCAGCCAAATACAGGGAGGGAATTCACCCCTCCACTTT.

This clone was recorded a few times. This chain uses TRBV27 with TRBJ1-2, with D possibly being TRBD1 (5 bases). The ends were cut back, 2 bases at V and 4 bases at J, with 11 bases in the middle. The CDR3 has 14 amino acids. From germline, CDR1 is MNHEY and CDR2 SMNVEV (reference sequence). The CDR3 sequence is CASSLGRVGYGYTF. The DNA of the CDR3 is TGTGCCAGCAGTTTAGGCAGGGTGGGCTATGGCTACACCTTC.

The chain joins TRBV29-1 to TRBJ1-2, with D maybe TRBD1 (5 bases). Germline V gene data show CDR1 as SQVTM and CDR2 as ANQGSEA. The CDR3 extends over 11 amino acids. The ends were cut back, 6 bases at V and 6 bases at J, with 11 bases in the middle. The CDR3 loop reads CSVGRGDGYTF. The CDR3 DNA reads TGCAGCGTGGGACGGGGGGATGGCTACACCTTC.

This sequence joins TRBV7-2 and TRBJ2-7, with 11 bases matching TRBD1. Unmatched junction bases numbered 8, after V lost 5 bases and J lost 5 bases. Germline V gives CDR1 SGHTA, CDR2 FQGNSA. The CDR3 sequence is 15 residues long. CDR3 sequence: CASSLGQGAINEQYF. The DNA for the CDR3 is TGTGCCAGCAGCCTCGGACAGGGGGCAATCAACGAGCAGTACTTC.

This sequence joins TRBV18 and TRBJ1-2; D might be TRBD1 (5 bases). The CDR3 has 15 amino acids. V was cut by 1 base and J by 3 bases, with 12 bases left in between. Germline V gene lookup returns CDR1 KGHSH and CDR2 LQKENI. DNA for the CDR3: TGTGCCAGCTCACCACGGGGCCAGGGCGACTATGGCTACACCTTC. It translates to CASSPRGQGDYGYTF.

The chain is built from TRBV7-8 and TRBJ1-2; D ambiguous. V lost 7 bases to trimming and J lost 7 bases, with 13 bases between them. This CDR3 has 12 residues. CDR1 SGHVS and CDR2 FQNEAQ come from the germline V gene. CDR3 amino acids: CASKGKGGGYTF. The CDR3 DNA sequence: TGTGCCAGCAAGGGCAAGGGAGGTGGCTACACCTTC.

This rearrangement joins TRBV12-5 to TRBJ2-1; 12 nucleotides align to TRBD2. CDR3 length equals 14 residues. V dropped 5 bases and J dropped 4; count of bases not matched to a gene: 0. Germline loops: CDR1 LGHNT, CDR2 FRNRAP. The CDR3 loop is CASGLAGGYNEQFF. CDR3 in DNA: TGTGCTAGTGGTCTAGCGGGAGGGTACAATGAGCAGTTCTTC.

This clone was observed once. The rearrangement links TRBV7-2 to TRBJ2-2, with D tentatively TRBD1 (6 bases). CDR3 length: 15 amino acids. Germline V gene data show CDR1 as SGHTA and CDR2 as FQGNSA. V lost 0 bases and J 7 bases, leaving 12 bases between the germline ends. CDR3 bases: TGTGCCAGCAGCTTAGCCGCAACAGGGTACGGGGAGCTGTTTTTT. This gives the protein CASSLAATGYGELFF.

J is TRBJ2-7 and V is TRBV27; 8 nucleotides match TRBD2. The length of the CDR3 is 15 residues. The ends lost 5 bases at V and 4 bases at J; junction bases unmatched: 10. The germline CDR1 and CDR2 sequences are MNHEY and SMNVEV (reference sequence). Here the CDR3 reads CASSLTGTSNYEQYF. The CDR3 DNA reads as TGTGCCAGCAGTCTAACCGGGACTAGTAATTACGAGCAGTACTTC.

The gene calls are TRBV27 and TRBJ2-3, with 7 nucleotides matching TRBD2. In germline, CDR1 is MNHEY, CDR2 SMNVEV (reference sequence). The CDR3 is 14 amino acids. J gave up 0 bases and V 8 bases, and 5 bases lay outside the gene matches. In DNA, the CDR3 is TGTGCCAGCGGGCTGACTAGCAGCACAGATACGCAGTATTTT. Translated: CASGLTSSTDTQYF.

The V call is TRBV19, the J call TRBJ1-2, with D maybe TRBD1 (5 bases). CDR1 LNHDA and CDR2 SQIVND come from the germline V gene (reference sequence). V shed 7 bases and J shed 4 bases, with 13 bases lying between them. The CDR3 contains 13 residues. This chain's CDR3 is CASISGGSYGYTF. DNA for the CDR3: TGTGCCAGTATCAGTGGGGGGAGCTATGGCTACACCTTC.

V is TRBV6-6 and J is TRBJ2-3, with 15 bases lining up with TRBD2. This CDR3 is 15 amino acids long. Germline trimming cut 6 bases from V and 6 bases from J; bases unmatched to any gene: 4. The V gene's germline CDR1 is MNHNY and CDR2 SVGAGI (reference sequence). CDR3 nucleotide sequence: TGTGCCAGCAGAGGACTAGCGGGGGGGAGGGATACGCAGTATTTT. Protein: CASRGLAGGRDTQYF.

The chain recombines TRBV23-1 with TRBJ2-3, with 8 bases identical to TRBD1. TRBV23-1 is known as an ORF, though its function is uncertain. CDR3 length: 14 residues. The J segment lost 4 bases and the V segment lost 2 bases, leaving 2 bases of the junction unmatched. The CDR3 protein is CASSQRTGPDTQYF. The CDR3 DNA sequence: TGCGCCAGCAGTCAAAGGACAGGGCCAGATACGCAGTATTTT.

Note on this clone: The sample contains more than one DNA sequence encoding this CDR3. The chain is built from TRBV6-5 and TRBJ2-7; 12 bases agree with TRBD1. Germline trimming cut 7 bases from V and 4 bases from J; bases unmatched to any gene: 5. The CDR3 is made up of 14 amino acids. Germline CDR1 is MNHEY and CDR2 is SVGAGI. The CDR3 is CASKPGQGAYEQYF. DNA for the CDR3: TGTGCCAGCAAACCGGGACAGGGGGCTTACGAGCAGTACTTC.

This chain links TRBV28 with TRBJ2-7, with 12 nucleotides matching TRBD1. CDR3 length equals 13 residues. Trimming removed 7 bases from V and 7 bases from J; junction bases left unmatched: 5. The germline gives CDR1 MDHEN, CDR2 SYDVKM. Written as DNA, the CDR3 is TGTGCCAGCACCGGGACAGGGGGCTATGAGCAGTACTTC. It specifies CASTGTGGYEQYF.